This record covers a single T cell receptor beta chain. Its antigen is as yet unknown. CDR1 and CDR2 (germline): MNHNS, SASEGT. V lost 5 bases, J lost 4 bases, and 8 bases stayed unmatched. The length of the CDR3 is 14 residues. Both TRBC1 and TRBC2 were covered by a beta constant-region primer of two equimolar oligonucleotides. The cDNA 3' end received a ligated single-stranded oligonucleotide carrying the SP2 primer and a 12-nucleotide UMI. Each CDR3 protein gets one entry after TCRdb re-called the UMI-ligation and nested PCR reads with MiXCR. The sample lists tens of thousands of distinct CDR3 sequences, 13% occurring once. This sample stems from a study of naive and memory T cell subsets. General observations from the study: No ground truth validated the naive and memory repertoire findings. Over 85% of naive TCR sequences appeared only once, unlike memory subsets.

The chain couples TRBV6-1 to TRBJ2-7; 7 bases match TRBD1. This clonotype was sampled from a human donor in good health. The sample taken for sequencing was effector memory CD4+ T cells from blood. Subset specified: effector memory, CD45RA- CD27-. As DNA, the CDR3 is TGTGCCAGCAGTCTCCGGACAGGACCGTACGAGCAGTACTTC. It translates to CASSLRTGPYEQYF.